These 24 T cell receptor beta chains were all obtained from the same sample, sequenced in a study of human CD8 memory T cell subsets. UMI-labeled 5' RACE produced the TCR beta libraries. TCRdb re-called the 5' RACE reads and gives one entry per CDR3 protein, without DNA. The sample has fewer than 8,000 distinct CDR3 sequences. Source material: CD8+ T cells from PBMCs. These receptors originate from a human donor in good health.

The chain carries TRBV3-1 and TRBJ2-5; TCRdb's D gene call, TRBD1, goes unchecked for lack of DNA. This CDR3 spans 16 amino acids. Germline loops: CDR1 LGHDT, CDR2 YNNKEL (reference sequence). Here the CDR3 reads CASSPRTGAPSETQYF.

This chain links TRBV6-2 or TRBV6-3 with TRBJ2-7. There are 12 residues in the CDR3. Germline lookup yields CDR1 MNHEY and CDR2 SVGEGT. CDR3 region: CASMVYGYEQYF.

This clonotype is classed as medium-sized (0.01 to 0.1%) by frequency. The chain links TRBV11-2 to TRBJ2-5; the D call of TRBD1 rests on TCRdb alone, since no DNA is present to check it. In germline, CDR1 is SGHAT, CDR2 FQNNGV. The CDR3 has 13 amino acids. The CDR3 loop reads CASSLWRGETQYF. Full variable domain (remainder filled in from reference TRBV11-2 and TRBJ2-5): EAGVAQSPRYKIIEKRQSVAFWCNPISGHATLYWYQQILGQGPKLLIQFQNNGVVDDSQLPKDRFSAERLKGVDSTLKIQPAKLEDSAVYLCASSLWRGETQYFGPGTRLLVL.

The chain links TRBV27 to TRBJ1-1; TCRdb's assignment of TRBD1 cannot be checked, as there is no DNA. The germline V gene encodes CDR1 MNHEY and CDR2 SMNVEV (reference sequence). The CDR3 is made up of 16 amino acids. CDR3 loop: CASSLSPGGGGTEAFF.

The rearrangement uses TRBV7-9 and TRBJ2-2; the D gene TCRdb calls, TRBD1, cannot be checked with no DNA. Germline loops: CDR1 SEHNR, CDR2 FQNEAQ (reference sequence). The CDR3 is made up of 16 amino acids. This CDR3 is CASSSLGTGGTGELFF.

The chain joins TRBV28 to TRBJ2-7; checking the TCRdb D call of TRBD2 is not possible without DNA. CDR3 length: 14 amino acids. Germline-derived CDR1 and CDR2 are MDHEN and SYDVKM. This CDR3 reads CASSSLGTRNEQYF. Combining the CDR3 with reference TRBV28 and TRBJ2-7 gives the whole variable domain DVKVTQSSRYLVKRTGEKVFLECVQDMDHENMFWYRQDPGLGLRLIYFSYDVKMKEKGDIPEGYSVSREKKERFSLILESASTNQTSMYLCASSSLGTRNEQYFGPGTRLTVT.

This sequence joins TRBV12-3 or TRBV12-4 and TRBJ2-5; checking the TCRdb D call of TRBD1 is not possible without DNA. The CDR3 length is 14 residues. This CDR3 reads CASSLAGGFGTQYF.

This clonotype is classed as medium-sized by frequency. This sequence joins TRBV9 and TRBJ2-1; TCRdb's D gene call, TRBD1, goes unchecked for lack of DNA. Germline V gives CDR1 SGDLS, CDR2 YYNGEE. The CDR3 sequence is 13 residues long. CDR3: CASSAPADNEQFF.

V usage is TRBV24-1 and J usage is TRBJ2-2; TCRdb lists TRBD2, though no DNA is available to test this call. CDR1 and CDR2 (germline): KGHDR, SFDVKD. The CDR3 covers 15 residues. CDR3 amino acids: CATSGYKASTGELFF.

The chain uses TRBV20-1 and TRBJ2-5; TCRdb's D call, TRBD1, is unchecked because there is no DNA. This CDR3 contains 15 residues. Germline V gene sequence: CDR1 DFQATT, CDR2 SNEGSKA (reference sequence). CDR3 sequence: CSAREFQGPRETQYF.

V usage is TRBV7-8 and J usage is TRBJ2-7; TCRdb indicates TRBD2, and absent DNA this call remains unverified. CDR1 and CDR2 from the germline V gene are SGHVS and FQNEAQ. The CDR3 length is 18 residues. CDR3 amino acids: CASSSPRTSGGYRDEQYF.

The chain combines TRBV28 with TRBJ1-1. CDR1 is MDHEN and CDR2 is SYDVKM in the germline V gene. CDR3 size: 13 residues. CDR3 region: CASTLSDRTEAFF. Looking up the rest from reference TRBV28 and TRBJ1-1 gives the full variable domain: DVKVTQSSRYLVKRTGEKVFLECVQDMDHENMFWYRQDPGLGLRLIYFSYDVKMKEKGDIPEGYSVSREKKERFSLILESASTNQTSMYLCASTLSDRTEAFFGQGTRLTVV.

The chain combines TRBV5-1 with TRBJ1-2; there is no DNA to check the TCRdb D call of TRBD1. Germline V gene data show CDR1 as SGHRS and CDR2 as YFSETQ. There are 14 residues in the CDR3. The CDR3 spells CASSLNQGSYGYTF.

The chain joins TRBV6-5 to TRBJ1-2. The germline V gene encodes CDR1 MNHEY and CDR2 SVGAGI. The CDR3 extends over 13 amino acids. The CDR3 spells CASSYLDLYGYTF.

The CDR3 region is CSVNRGSEAFF. V and J are TRBV29-1 and TRBJ1-1; TCRdb lists TRBD1, though no DNA is available to test this call. CDR3 length equals 11 residues. Per germline, CDR1 SQVTM and CDR2 ANQGSEA. Supplemented by reference TRBV29-1 and TRBJ1-1, the full variable domain reads SAVISQKPSRDICQRGTSLTIQCQVDSQVTMMFWYRQQPGQSLTLIATANQGSEATYESGFVIDKFPISRPNLTFSTLTVSNMSPEDSSIYLCSVNRGSEAFFGQGTRLTVV.

This clonotype is labeled medium-sized (0.01 to 0.1%) based on frequency. The V gene is TRBV20-1, the J gene TRBJ2-1; checking the TCRdb D call of TRBD2 is not possible without DNA. Germline V gives CDR1 DFQATT, CDR2 SNEGSKA (reference sequence). CDR3 size: 14 residues. The CDR3 sequence: CSARTSGIGSEQFF.

The CDR3 loop reads CASSALAGGPIDTQYF. V and J are TRBV9 and TRBJ2-3; TCRdb indicates TRBD2, and absent DNA this call remains unverified. CDR3 length equals 16 residues. Germline assignment: CDR1 SGDLS and CDR2 YYNGEE.

The chain joins TRBV4-2 to TRBJ1-3. The CDR3 is made up of 15 amino acids. Germline assignment: CDR1 LGHNA and CDR2 YNFKEQ. The CDR3 loop is CASSQDEGFGNTIYF.

V usage is TRBV21-1 and J usage is TRBJ2-7; TCRdb lists TRBD1, though no DNA is available to test this call. TRBV21-1 is reported as a pseudogene. CDR3 size: 17 residues. CDR3 loop: CASSKMPLGMCSYEQYF.

This chain uses TRBV6-2 or TRBV6-3 with TRBJ2-7; with no DNA, the TCRdb D assignment of TRBD1 cannot be verified. CDR1 and CDR2 (germline): MNHEY, SVGEGT. The length of the CDR3 is 12 residues. The CDR3 protein is CASSFGGSEQYF.

This sequence joins TRBV9 and TRBJ1-1; the D call from TCRdb, TRBD1, cannot be confirmed without DNA. Germline V gene sequence: CDR1 SGDLS, CDR2 YYNGEE. The CDR3 is 15 residues long. This CDR3 is CASSVSRGGGTEAFF.

CDR3 in amino acids: CASSFPTTAGGFLTDTQYF. This chain joins TRBV28 and TRBJ2-3; TCRdb proposes TRBD2, but this gene call is untestable without DNA. CDR1 is MDHEN and CDR2 is SYDVKM in the germline V gene. The CDR3 covers 19 residues. Using reference TRBV28 and TRBJ2-3 for the parts outside the CDR3, the full variable domain is DVKVTQSSRYLVKRTGEKVFLECVQDMDHENMFWYRQDPGLGLRLIYFSYDVKMKEKGDIPEGYSVSREKKERFSLILESASTNQTSMYLCASSFPTTAGGFLTDTQYFGPGTRLTVL.

By frequency, this clonotype is large. The chain combines TRBV7-9 with TRBJ2-1; TCRdb designates TRBD2, a call that cannot be tested without DNA. The CDR3 is 14 residues long. From germline, CDR1 is SEHNR and CDR2 FQNEAQ (reference sequence). This CDR3 reads CASSPGTSGNEQFF.

This chain connects TRBV27 to TRBJ1-6. The germline CDR1 and CDR2 sequences are MNHEY and SMNVEV (reference sequence). This CDR3 has 13 amino acids. CDR3 protein: CASKAHHNSPLHF.